The 19 T cell receptor beta chains below come from one sample, sequenced in a study of blood T cell repertoires in COVID-19. Generated by immunoSEQ multiplex PCR, the TCRdb table keeps only in-frame clones and is missing some. The table lists 150,000 to 180,000 clones, 70% to 85% of them singletons. The specimen was peripheral blood. Receptors were obtained from a woman between 55 and 75 years old with acute or convalescent COVID-19.

Many counts were recorded for this clone. The chain has TRBV19 and TRBJ1-5; D gene uncertain. This CDR3 comprises 18 residues. The ends were cut back, 3 bases at V and 0 bases at J, with 18 bases in the middle. In germline, CDR1 is LNHDA, CDR2 SQIVND (reference sequence). CDR3: CASSISSPTAYSNQPQHF. The CDR3 region has the DNA TGTGCCAGTAGTATCTCCTCCCCAACAGCTTATAGCAATCAGCCCCAGCATTTT.

V usage is TRBV27 and J usage is TRBJ2-3, with 10 positions matching TRBD2. Per germline, CDR1 MNHEY and CDR2 SMNVEV (reference sequence). The ends lost 6 bases at V and 5 bases at J; junction bases unmatched: 11. The CDR3 extends over 16 amino acids. The CDR3 here is CASSPVSSGGKDTQYF. The CDR3 region has the DNA TGTGCCAGCAGCCCCGTGAGTAGCGGGGGGAAAGATACGCAGTATTTT.

The chain joins TRBV5-6 to TRBJ1-5; possible D gene TRBD1, 6 bases. Trimming took off 6 bases at V and 4 bases at J, with 11 bases between the two ends. The CDR3 consists of 13 residues. Germline CDR1 and CDR2: SGHDT and YYEEEE. CDR3 residues: CASTERGNQPQHF. CDR3 DNA: TGTGCCAGCACCGAAAGGGGGAATCAGCCCCAGCATTTT.

The chain joins TRBV7-3 to TRBJ2-2, with D perhaps TRBD2 (5 bases). V was cut by 5 bases and J by 5 bases, with 15 bases left in between. The CDR3 covers 15 residues. Germline CDR1 and CDR2: SGHTA and FQGTGA. CDR3 loop: CASSRGPGGTGELFF. The DNA for the CDR3 is TGTGCCAGCAGCAGAGGGCCGGGTGGAACCGGGGAGCTGTTTTTT.

DNA for the CDR3: TGTGCCAGCAGCCTTAGCGCGGGAGAGGGGGAGCAGTACTTC. The encoded protein is CASSLSAGEGEQYF. The chain has TRBV3-1 (or the pseudogene TRBV3-2) and TRBJ2-7; 7 bases match TRBD2. The CDR3 contains 14 residues. CDR1 is LGHDT and CDR2 is YNNKEL in the germline V gene (reference sequence). Losses at the gene ends were 4 bases for V and 7 bases for J; bases not matched to a gene: 10.

The chain couples TRBV11-2 to TRBJ1-6; weak D call: TRBD1 (5 bases). CDR3 length: 18 amino acids. Germline V CDR1 and CDR2: SGHAT, FQNNGV. V was cut by 0 bases and J by 7 bases, with 19 bases left in between. CDR3 amino acids: CASSLDPPATATNSPLHF. The CDR3 DNA is TGTGCCAGCAGCTTAGATCCCCCAGCGACAGCCACCAATTCACCCCTCCACTTT.

The chain couples TRBV3-1 (or the pseudogene TRBV3-2) to TRBJ2-1; TRBD2 matches 13 bases. Unmatched junction bases numbered 3, after V lost 4 bases and J lost 6 bases. This CDR3 region has 15 residues. Germline-derived CDR1 and CDR2 are LGHDT and YNNKEL (reference sequence). The CDR3 loop is CASSLLAGGLNEQFF. CDR3 DNA sequence: TGTGCCAGCAGCCTACTAGCGGGGGGGCTCAATGAGCAGTTCTTC.

This clone was detected many times. The chain has TRBV7-2 and TRBJ2-4; D may be TRBD2 (7 bases). V shed 1 base and J shed 5 bases, with 15 bases lying between them. Germline V gene sequence: CDR1 SGHTA, CDR2 FQGNSA. CDR3 length: 16 amino acids. CDR3: CASSLGGSGGQNIQYF. CDR3 bases: TGTGCCAGCAGCTTAGGCGGCTCGGGGGGCCAAAACATTCAGTACTTC.

This clone was observed a handful of times. The gene calls are TRBV10-3 and TRBJ1-5, with 7 bases lining up with TRBD1. Germline loops: CDR1 ENHRY, CDR2 SYGVKD. The CDR3 contains 14 residues. The trim removed 2 bases at V and 7 bases at J, leaving 5 bases unmatched. The DNA of the CDR3 is TGTGCCATCAGTGAGGGGACAGAAAACCAGCCCCAGCATTTT. Its protein product is CAISEGTENQPQHF.

For the CDR3, the DNA is TGTGCCAGCAGCTCTTCTGGTATGACAGGGATTTACGAGCAGTACTTC. Its protein product is CASSSSGMTGIYEQYF. The V call is TRBV7-9, the J call TRBJ2-7, with TRBD1 matching over 7 bases. V dropped 4 bases and J dropped 4; count of bases not matched to a gene: 13. The CDR3 sequence is 16 residues long. Germline V gene data show CDR1 as SEHNR and CDR2 as FQNEAQ (reference sequence).

The V call is TRBV20-1, the J call TRBJ2-3, with 9 positions matching TRBD2. From germline, CDR1 is DFQATT and CDR2 SNEGSKA (reference sequence). The CDR3 has 16 amino acids. Trimming at V came to 3 bases and at J to 4 bases, leaving 11 bases not matched to a gene. Here the CDR3 reads CSASLGGGARADTQYF. CDR3 nucleotide sequence: TGCAGTGCTAGTCTAGGCGGGGGGGCGAGAGCAGATACGCAGTATTTT.

V is TRBV19 and J is TRBJ1-5, with TRBD1 matching over 9 bases. The CDR3 has 16 amino acids. V lost 7 bases, J lost 7 bases, and 14 bases stayed unmatched. CDR1 and CDR2 from the germline V gene are LNHDA and SQIVND (reference sequence). CDR3 amino acids: CASTPRGTGRYQPQHF. DNA for the CDR3: TGTGCCAGTACCCCACGGGGGACAGGGAGGTACCAGCCCCAGCATTTT.

This clone was observed a handful of times. This chain joins TRBV9 and TRBJ2-3; 7 bases line up with TRBD2. The CDR3 extends over 15 amino acids. The V segment lost 3 bases and the J segment 2 bases; nucleotides outside the gene matches: 6. The V gene's germline CDR1 is SGDLS and CDR2 YYNGEE. The CDR3 DNA reads TGTGCCAGCAGCGGTCTAGCGGCCCACACAGATACGCAGTATTTT. Its protein product is CASSGLAAHTDTQYF.

The chain is built from TRBV19 and TRBJ1-6, with a weak D call TRBD1 (5 bases). This CDR3 region has 13 residues. Trimming pared 9 bases from V and 7 bases from J, leaving 13 bases between. The V gene's germline CDR1 is LNHDA and CDR2 SQIVND (reference sequence). CDR3: CASRGGRNSPLHF. CDR3 DNA: TGTGCCAGCCGCGGGGGGAGGAATTCACCCCTCCACTTT.

The V and J genes are TRBV30 and TRBJ1-1; the D gene is possibly TRBD1 (6 bases). This CDR3 region has 14 residues. Trimming stripped 4 bases from V and 2 bases from J, with 14 bases between. The germline V gene has CDR1 GTSNPN and CDR2 SVGIG (reference sequence). CDR3 sequence reads: CAWKGTLANTEAFF. The CDR3, as DNA: TGTGCCTGGAAGGGGACACTTGCTAACACTGAAGCTTTCTTT.

The chain carries TRBV27 and TRBJ1-5; D remains unclear. The CDR3 is 13 residues long. Germline V lookup: CDR1 MNHEY, CDR2 SMNVEV (reference sequence). V was clipped by 3 bases and J by 6 bases, with 9 bases between them. CDR3 sequence (DNA): TGTGCCAGCAGTTTGTGGGAGTCTCAGCCCCAGCATTTT. It specifies CASSLWESQPQHF.

This chain joins TRBV6-5 and TRBJ2-2, with TRBD1 as a possible D gene (6 bases). The V gene lost 7 bases and the J gene lost 1 base, with 13 bases spanning the gap. This CDR3 region has 15 residues. Germline lookup yields CDR1 MNHEY and CDR2 SVGAGI. The CDR3 bases are TGTGCCAGCAACCCACAGGGTTTGAACACCGGGGAGCTGTTTTTT. Residues: CASNPQGLNTGELFF.

The CDR3 region is CASSEFGSGANVLTF. DNA of the CDR3: TGTGCCAGCAGTGAATTCGGCTCTGGGGCCAACGTCCTGACTTTC. The V gene is TRBV2, the J gene TRBJ2-6; D not resolved. CDR3 size: 15 residues. Germline assignment: CDR1 SNHLY and CDR2 FYNNEI. Between the trimmed V and J ends, which lost 2 bases and 0 bases, there was a span of 5 bases.

The chain joins TRBV28 to TRBJ1-4; TRBD1 agrees at 7 bases. V gave up 4 bases and J gave up 8 bases; unmatched junction bases: 10. Germline CDR1 MDHEN, CDR2 SYDVKM. The CDR3 sequence is 15 residues long. The CDR3 nucleotides are TGTGCCAGCAGTTCGCCCGGGACAGCCTTGGAAAAACTGTTTTTT. Translating gives CASSSPGTALEKLFF. The whole variable domain, remainder taken from reference TRBV28 and TRBJ1-4, is DVKVTQSSRYLVKRTGEKVFLECVQDMDHENMFWYRQDPGLGLRLIYFSYDVKMKEKGDIPEGYSVSREKKERFSLILESASTNQTSMYLCASSSPGTALEKLFFGSGTQLSVL.